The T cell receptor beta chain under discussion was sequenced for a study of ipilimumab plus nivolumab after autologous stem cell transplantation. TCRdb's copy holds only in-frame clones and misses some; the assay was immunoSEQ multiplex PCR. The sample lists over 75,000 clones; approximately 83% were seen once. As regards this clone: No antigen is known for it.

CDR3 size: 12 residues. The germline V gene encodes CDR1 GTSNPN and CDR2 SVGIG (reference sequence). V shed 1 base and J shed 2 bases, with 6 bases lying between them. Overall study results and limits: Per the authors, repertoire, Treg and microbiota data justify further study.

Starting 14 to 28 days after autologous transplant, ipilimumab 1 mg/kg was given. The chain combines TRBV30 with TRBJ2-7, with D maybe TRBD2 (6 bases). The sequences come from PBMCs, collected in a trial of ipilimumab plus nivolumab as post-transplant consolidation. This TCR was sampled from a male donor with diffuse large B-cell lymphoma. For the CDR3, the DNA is TGTGCCTGGAGTGGGGGGGCCTACGAGCAGTACTTC. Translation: CAWSGGAYEQYF.